This TCR beta chain was sequenced during a study of response to subunit inactivated influenza vaccine. General study findings and limits: Few new T cells, the authors suggested, are recruited by each seasonal influenza vaccination.

MiXCR was run by TCRdb on the RT-PCR reads, yielding one entry per CDR3 protein. The data show about 520,000 distinct CDR3 sequences, 6% to 9% seen once. This CDR3 contains 15 residues. V shed 1 base, J shed 8 bases, and the junction held 6 bases outside the gene matches. CDR1 and CDR2 from the germline V gene are LGHNA and YSLEER. Only a few counts were recorded for this clonotype. What it binds is not known. V and J are TRBV4-3 and TRBJ2-3; 10 bases fit TRBD2. The material sequenced was PBMCs from blood, taken less than 30 months after vaccination. This sequence was found in a man in his fifties or sixties who received an inactivated influenza vaccine. CDR3: CASSQVLQREGTQYF. The CDR3 nucleotides are TGCGCCAGCAGCCAAGTTCTGCAGCGGGAGGGTACGCAGTATTTT.